The source of this T cell receptor (beta chain) is a study of T cells in Graves' hyperthyroidism and ophthalmopathy (dated 2019 in TCRdb). Study-level background: Peripheral blood samples were taken at the time of initial diagnosis, prior to any treatment. Thyroid tissue and blood T-cell repertoires from roughly 6 Graves' hyperthyroidism patients were also compared in the study. To identify TCR V-J signatures that set the groups apart, the researchers used a discovery cohort of 100 patients, made up of approximately 43 with Graves' ophthalmopathy and 55 to 65 with stable Graves' hyperthyroidism. The roughly 100 discovery patients were randomly divided into training and test sets at a 7:3 ratio. Prospective prediction of ophthalmopathy was tested in an independent validation cohort of 18 to 20 hyperthyroidism patients and around 16 patients who later progressed to ophthalmopathy. The paper reports TCR Vbeta CDR3 sequencing of approximately 140 peripheral blood samples: some 41 ophthalmopathy, around 80 hyperthyroidism and around 17 progressor patients. After blood sampling, hyperthyroidism patients were treated with methimazole at a starting dose of 30 mg daily, and ophthalmopathy patients were treated with high-dose intravenous methylprednisolone. Study-wide findings and limitations: Sample size was not statistically predetermined, and investigators were not blinded to group allocation. Most expanded thyroid clonotypes (frequency above 0.001) were also found in blood, which suggests that blood repertoires may mirror thyroid immune responses. In cross-validation, a model built on a 13 V-J signature told ophthalmopathy apart from stable hyperthyroidism with 85% to 90% sensitivity and about 81% specificity, and in testing the same model reached 80%/75%. During validation, the model predicted progression to ophthalmopathy a median of roughly six months ahead of onset, with almost 71% sensitivity and 72% to 85% specificity.

TCR beta CDR3 regions were amplified from RNA transcripts. The TCR CDR3 was subjected to a first round of RT-PCR using the HTBI primer set and the Qiagen OneStep RT-PCR kit. The libraries were constructed in a second round of multiplex PCR and then size-selected and purified. The libraries were sequenced on an Illumina HiSeq2000 using paired-end 100 bp reads. Under the source paper's analysis protocol: SOAPnuke was used to process the raw data, throwing out any read that contained adapters or uncalled bases, had a mean Phred below 15, or lacked an exact constant-primer or identifier match. High-quality paired reads were merged using COPE v1.2.5, and each unique nucleotide sequence was defined as a clonotype. MiTCR v1.1 was used to align clonotypes to the IMGT TRBV, TRBD and TRBJ reference segments. The analysis was restricted to V-J combinations with a frequency above 0.0001, which together covered over 99% of the repertoires. A TCS score was defined as the ratio of F50 (clonal expansion) to E x V (chaos), with BLOSUM62-based TCRdist applied between CDR3 peptides within each V-J. Welch's t-statistics and random forest reduced approximately 520 V-J features to roughly 13, which were used in a naive Bayes classifier (R e1071). The public sequencing data were trimmed at Q25 with fastp and processed into clonotypes with MiXCR by TCRdb, which kept only in-frame beta chains. Duplicate CDR3 protein sequences are folded into a single record with the most common DNA and genes. For this entry, the V and J calls and clone size follow TCRdb and not the study's own pipeline. Here the sample has more than 500,000 distinct CDR3 sequences; roughly 15% occur a single time. The ten largest clones capture 25% to 35% of the sample.

Ophthalmopathy patients had moderately to severely active disease, with a Clinical Activity Score of 3 or more, a NOSPECS grade of 4 or more, and a disease duration of less than 3 months. Any patient with an uncontrolled infection, another autoimmune disease, pregnancy or lactation was excluded. Diagnoses were established on the basis of clinical symptoms, serum thyroxine and TRAb, thyroid ultrasound, and orbital computed tomography. PBMCs were separated from 7.5 to 10 ml of fresh peripheral blood using Ficoll-Paque density gradient centrifugation. Total RNA was extracted using Trizol reagent, and RNA quality was assessed on an Agilent 2100 Bioanalyzer. At least ten counts were recorded for this clonotype. Its antigen is still unknown. No per-base quality is available; no much larger clone lies one base away. V trim: 4 bases; J trim: 2 bases; unmatched bases: 6. The germline V gene (reference sequence) gives CDR1 as LGHDT and CDR2 as YNNKEL. CDR3 length: 15 amino acids, cysteine to phenylalanine. Only the CDR3 region is kept as DNA, spanning 45 bases read in frame from base 1.

The sequenced sample consisted of blood. This sequence uses TRBV3-1 and TRBJ2-7, with 9 middle bases fitting TRBD2. This clonotype was obtained from a woman between 25 and 40 years old with Graves' ophthalmopathy. The CDR3 in this case is CASSRGRASAYEQYF. The base sequence is TGTGCCAGCAGCCGCGGGAGGGCCTCGGCCTACGAGCAGTACTTC.